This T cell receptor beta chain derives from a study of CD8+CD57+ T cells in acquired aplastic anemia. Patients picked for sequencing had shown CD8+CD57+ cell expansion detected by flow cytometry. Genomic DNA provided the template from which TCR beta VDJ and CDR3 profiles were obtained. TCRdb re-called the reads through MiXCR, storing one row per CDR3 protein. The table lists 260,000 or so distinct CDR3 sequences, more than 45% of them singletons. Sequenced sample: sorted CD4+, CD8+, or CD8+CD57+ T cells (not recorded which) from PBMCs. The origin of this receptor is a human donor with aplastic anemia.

The CDR3 bases are TGTGCCAGTAGTATTGGTTACAGGGAGGCAGATACGCAGTATTTT. This translates into CASSIGYREADTQYF. The chain is built from TRBV19 and TRBJ2-3; the D gene could be TRBD1 or TRBD2 (6 bases each). Germline CDR1 is LNHDA and CDR2 is SQIVND (reference sequence). CDR3 length: 15 residues. The V gene lost 3 bases and the J gene lost 4 bases, with 14 bases spanning the gap.